The 28 T cell receptor beta chains below all came from one sample that was sequenced in a study of long-term antiretroviral therapy in people with HIV. Researchers report immunoSEQ v3.0 was run at survey level. The method was immunoSEQ multiplex PCR; TCRdb's version includes in-frame clones alone and lacks a portion of them. Of 20,000 to 30,000 clones detected, about 91% appear once; the ten largest clones hold less than 6%. Here the sequenced sample was unsorted PBMCs, taken about 4.3 years after starting antiretroviral therapy. The receptors stem from a man aged 25-40 years with HIV.

This chain links TRBV9 with TRBJ2-7; 9 bases are shared with TRBD1. Germline CDR1 reads SGDLS; CDR2 reads YYNGEE. The trim removed 3 bases at V and 5 bases at J, leaving 6 bases unmatched. The CDR3 totals 14 residues. CDR3 sequence (DNA): TGTGCCAGCAGCGCCGGGACAGGGATACACGAGCAGTACTTC. Translating gives CASSAGTGIHEQYF.

The chain combines TRBV5-6 with TRBJ2-2; D not resolved. This CDR3 spans 14 amino acids. V was trimmed by 2 bases and J by 5 bases, leaving 10 bases between them. Germline CDR1 SGHDT, CDR2 YYEEEE. For the CDR3, the DNA is TGTGCCAGCAGCTTAGGGCTAGGAACCGGGGAGCTGTTTTTT. This codes for CASSLGLGTGELFF.

This clone was seen once. The CDR3 is CASSEMTGETEAFF. CDR3 sequence (DNA): TGTGCCAGCAGTGAAATGACAGGGGAGACTGAAGCTTTCTTT. This sequence joins TRBV6-1 and TRBJ1-1, with 8 bases that match TRBD1. CDR3 length equals 14 residues. J gave up 5 bases and V 2 bases, and 4 bases lay outside the gene matches. Germline lookup yields CDR1 MNHNS and CDR2 SASEGT.

The rearrangement links TRBV11-2 to TRBJ2-5; D is ambiguous. This CDR3 spans 14 amino acids. Germline V lookup: CDR1 SGHAT, CDR2 FQNNGV. The V gene lost 5 bases and the J gene lost 6 bases, with 16 bases spanning the gap. The CDR3 DNA reads TGTGCCAGCAGCCCCACTGGGCCCGGAAAGACCCAGTACTTC. Amino acid sequence: CASSPTGPGKTQYF.

The V and J genes are TRBV6-5 and TRBJ1-3, with D uncertain. Trimming pared 0 bases from V and 0 bases from J, leaving 9 bases between. Germline V gene data show CDR1 as MNHEY and CDR2 as SVGAGI. This CDR3 is built from 16 residues. CDR3 bases: TGTGCCAGCAGTTACTCTCCTAGCCCCTCTGGAAACACCATATATTTT. Amino acids: CASSYSPSPSGNTIYF.

The DNA for the CDR3 is TGTGCCGCCAGCCAGGGGGAGTACGAGCAGTACTTC. Translating it yields CAASQGEYEQYF. The V gene is TRBV7-9, the J gene TRBJ2-7, with TRBD1 identical over 7 bases. The CDR3 has 12 residues. After removal of 11 bases from V and 4 bases from J, the junction contained 8 bases not matched to a gene. Germline V gene data show CDR1 as SEHNR and CDR2 as FQNEAQ (reference sequence).

This clone turned up a few times. The V gene is TRBV9, the J gene TRBJ2-7; tentative D call: TRBD2 (5 bases). Germline V gives CDR1 SGDLS, CDR2 YYNGEE. The V and J ends lost 0 bases and 2 bases respectively, with 9 bases between them. The CDR3 totals 14 residues. The CDR3 nucleotides are TGTGCCAGCAGCGTAGGAGGGATCCCCTACGAGCAGTACTTC. It specifies CASSVGGIPYEQYF.

The V gene is TRBV19, the J gene TRBJ1-1, with D maybe TRBD1 (6 bases). The CDR3 extends over 15 amino acids. Deletions cut 5 bases from V and 1 base from J, with 14 bases between. CDR1 LNHDA and CDR2 SQIVND come from the germline V gene (reference sequence). For the CDR3, the DNA is TGTGCCAGTAGTTTACAGGACAGAGCGAACACTGAAGCTTTCTTT. This translates into CASSLQDRANTEAFF. Supplemented by reference TRBV19 and TRBJ1-1, the full variable domain reads DGGITQSPKYLFRKEGQNVTLSCEQNLNHDAMYWYRQDPGQGLRLIYYSQIVNDFQKGDIAEGYSVSREKKESFPLTVTSAQKNPTAFYLCASSLQDRANTEAFFGQGTRLTVV.

The count of this clone is one. This chain joins TRBV4-1 and TRBJ1-2; 8 nucleotides agree with TRBD1. The V gene end was trimmed by 4 bases and the J gene end by 5 bases; junction bases not matched to a gene: 15. The germline V gene has CDR1 MGHRA and CDR2 YSYEKL. The CDR3 sequence is 17 residues long. The CDR3 protein is CASSPRDGGQALYGYTF. DNA for the CDR3: TGCGCCAGCAGCCCCAGGGACGGGGGACAGGCCTTATATGGCTACACCTTC.

J is TRBJ2-7 and V is TRBV6-1, with D hard to call. This CDR3 has 15 amino acids. V was shortened by 0 bases and J by 3 bases, with 12 bases between the two germline ends. The germline gives CDR1 MNHNS, CDR2 SASEGT. Here the CDR3 reads CASSEAQSPLYEQYF. CDR3 nucleotide sequence: TGTGCCAGCAGTGAAGCGCAGTCTCCCCTCTACGAGCAGTACTTC.

The chain recombines TRBV7-2 with TRBJ2-7; D gene unclear. The germline CDR1 and CDR2 sequences are SGHTA and FQGNSA. The CDR3 is 12 residues long. Trimming left V 4 bases short and J 7 bases short, with 11 bases between. The CDR3 loop reads CASSYPPWEQYF. CDR3 sequence (DNA): TGTGCCAGCAGCTACCCCCCCTGGGAGCAGTACTTC.

This sequence joins TRBV4-1 and TRBJ1-5; D call uncertain. The CDR3 runs to 14 residues. V dropped 2 bases and J dropped 8 bases, with 13 bases sitting between them. CDR1 is MGHRA, CDR2 YSYEKL, per germline. The CDR3 reads CASSQYSDGKPQHF. CDR3 coding DNA: TGCGCCAGCAGCCAATATTCGGATGGAAAGCCCCAGCATTTT.

The chain carries TRBV6-5 and TRBJ2-5, with TRBD2 as a possible D gene (5 bases). Germline V gives CDR1 MNHEY, CDR2 SVGAGI. V was cut by 7 bases and J by 3 bases, with 15 bases left in between. This CDR3 has 14 amino acids. The CDR3 is CASTDFTGKETQYF. In nucleotides, the CDR3 is TGTGCCAGCACCGATTTCACGGGAAAAGAGACCCAGTACTTC.

The chain has TRBV2 and TRBJ1-3, with D maybe TRBD1 (6 bases). Germline-derived CDR1 and CDR2 are SNHLY and FYNNEI. Deletions cut 5 bases from V and 2 bases from J, with 13 bases between. This CDR3 has 15 residues. For the CDR3, the DNA is TGTGCCAGCAGTCACCGGACAGTCCCTGGAAACACCATATATTTT. Protein: CASSHRTVPGNTIYF.

The CDR3 nucleotides read TGTGCCAGCAGCTTAGAGGCGGGGCCGGCTAATGAAAAACTGTTTTTT. Translating gives CASSLEAGPANEKLFF. The gene calls are TRBV7-6 and TRBJ1-4; D possibly corresponds to TRBD1 (5 bases). The V end was cut by 1 base, the J end by 3 bases, with 12 bases between. Germline V gene data show CDR1 as SGHVS and CDR2 as FNYEAQ. This CDR3 spans 16 amino acids.

The chain uses TRBV2 and TRBJ2-1; TRBD2 aligns across 12 bases. V was pared by 0 bases and J by 5 bases, with 5 bases of the junction left unmatched. The CDR3 runs to 17 residues. The germline CDR1 and CDR2 sequences are SNHLY and FYNNEI. The CDR3 nucleotides are TGTGCCAGCAGTGAAGCGCGAGGACTAGCGGGAAACAATGAGCAGTTCTTC. Translated, it gives CASSEARGLAGNNEQFF.

V is TRBV30 and J is TRBJ2-5, with 7 nucleotides matching TRBD1. The CDR3 length is 14 residues. Germline V lookup: CDR1 GTSNPN, CDR2 SVGIG (reference sequence). V lost 5 bases to trimming and J lost 3 bases; unmatched junction nucleotides: 9. This CDR3 reads CAWCRGQGEETQYF. The CDR3 DNA follows: TGTGCCTGGTGTAGGGGGCAGGGAGAAGAGACCCAGTACTTC. The full variable domain, completed using reference TRBV30 and TRBJ2-5, is SQTIHQWPATLVQPVGSPLSLECTVEGTSNPNLYWYRQAAGRGLQLLFYSVGIGQISSEVPQNLSASRPQDRQFILSSKKLLLSDSGFYLCAWCRGQGEETQYFGPGTRLLVL.

The table lists this clone with a count of one. The chain has TRBV7-9 and TRBJ2-3; possibly TRBD2 for D (6 bases). This CDR3 has 15 amino acids. Germline loops: CDR1 SEHNR, CDR2 FQNEAQ (reference sequence). The ends were cut back, 7 bases at V and 0 bases at J, with 14 bases in the middle. CDR3 sequence reads: CASTLTGTSTDTQYF. DNA for the CDR3: TGTGCCAGCACTCTGACCGGGACTAGCACAGATACGCAGTATTTT.

The chain has TRBV4-1 and TRBJ2-3, with D uncertain. The CDR3 consists of 14 residues. The ends were cut back, 0 bases at V and 1 base at J, with 5 bases in the middle. Looked up from germline, CDR1 is MGHRA and CDR2 is YSYEKL. CDR3 bases: TGCGCCAGCAGCCAAGAGTGGGGCACAGATACGCAGTATTTT. Translating gives CASSQEWGTDTQYF.

This rearrangement joins TRBV11-2 to TRBJ2-7; D is unclear. CDR1 is SGHAT, CDR2 FQNNGV, per germline. Trimming removed 1 base at V and 5 bases at J, with 6 bases between. This CDR3 spans 12 amino acids. For the CDR3, the DNA is TGTGCCAGCAGCTTAGTTCATCACGAGCAGTACTTC. It codes for CASSLVHHEQYF.

The chain carries TRBV19 and TRBJ1-3; D uncertain. This CDR3 contains 15 residues. Trimming cost V 5 bases and J 0 bases, with 11 bases left between them. CDR1 is LNHDA, CDR2 SQIVND, per germline (reference sequence). CDR3 sequence reads: CASSPTVPSGNTIYF. The CDR3 DNA reads TGTGCCAGTAGTCCTACCGTCCCCTCTGGAAACACCATATATTTT.

The rearrangement joins TRBV6-5 to TRBJ1-1; D is ambiguous. Trimming shortened V by 4 bases and J by 1 base, and 10 bases separated the two germline ends. Germline-derived CDR1 and CDR2 are MNHEY and SVGAGI. This CDR3 is 14 amino acids long. The CDR3 DNA follows: TGTGCCAGCAGTTGGACTCCAGGGAACACTGAAGCTTTCTTT. It codes for CASSWTPGNTEAFF.

The CDR3 nucleotides are TGTGCCAGTAGTCTGGGGAGCTCCTACAATGAGCAGTTCTTC. Protein product: CASSLGSSYNEQFF. The chain employs TRBV19 and TRBJ2-1; a weak D match, TRBD2 (5 bases). With 5 bases removed from V and 0 bases from J, the gap between germline ends came to 8 bases. Germline V lookup: CDR1 LNHDA, CDR2 SQIVND (reference sequence). The length of the CDR3 is 14 residues.

The J gene is TRBJ2-1, the V gene TRBV6-5; 9 nucleotides agree with TRBD2. After removal of 4 bases from V and 7 bases from J, the junction contained 5 bases not matched to a gene. The CDR3 contains 14 residues. From germline, CDR1 is MNHEY and CDR2 SVGAGI. In DNA, the CDR3 is TGTGCCAGCAGTTCCGCGGGGGGGACAAATGAGCAGTTCTTC. Its translation: CASSSAGGTNEQFF.

The table lists this clone with a count of one. The J gene is TRBJ1-4, the V gene TRBV4-3, with D possibly TRBD1 on 5 matching bases. From germline, CDR1 is LGHNA and CDR2 YSLEER. The CDR3 consists of 17 residues. V shed 0 bases and J shed 7 bases, with 18 bases lying between them. The CDR3 region is CASSQEGRTIGAEKLFF. The CDR3 region has the DNA TGCGCCAGCAGCCAAGAGGGACGGACCATCGGGGCTGAAAAACTGTTTTTT.

CDR3 residues: CASRDGRYSNQPQHF. The CDR3 bases are TGTGCCAGCCGAGACGGACGGTATAGCAATCAGCCCCAGCATTTT. This chain links TRBV25-1 with TRBJ1-5; unclear D gene. Trimming pared 8 bases from V and 0 bases from J, leaving 14 bases between. CDR3 length: 15 residues. Germline V lookup: CDR1 MGHDK, CDR2 SYGVNS.

The chain employs TRBV30 and TRBJ2-7; no reliable D call. Germline values: CDR1 GTSNPN, CDR2 SVGIG (reference sequence). CDR3 length: 14 residues. Trimming pared 2 bases from V and 1 base from J, leaving 12 bases between. CDR3 bases: TGTGCCTGGAGTTTTCGGACGGATTCCTACGAGCAGTACTTC. Its protein is CAWSFRTDSYEQYF.

V and J are TRBV9 and TRBJ1-6; D remains ambiguous. Germline CDR1 is SGDLS and CDR2 is YYNGEE. This CDR3 spans 14 amino acids. Trimming removed 4 bases from V and 0 bases from J, with 5 bases in between. The CDR3 nucleotides read TGTGCCAGCAGCAAGAGCTCCTATAATTCACCCCTCCACTTT. Translated, it gives CASSKSSYNSPLHF. Full variable domain (remainder filled in from reference TRBV9 and TRBJ1-6): DSGVTQTPKHLITATGQRVTLRCSPRSGDLSVYWYQQSLDQGLQFLIQYYNGEERAKGNILERFSAQQFPDLHSELNLSSLELGDSALYFCASSKSSYNSPLHFGNGTRLTVT.